The entry below gives a single T cell receptor (beta chain) sequence along with its context. The target antigen is unknown. The V segment lost 6 bases and the J segment 4 bases; nucleotides outside the gene matches: 15. The CDR3 loop spans 17 amino acids. The beta constant-region primer was an equimolar mix of two oligonucleotides covering TRBC1 and TRBC2. An oligonucleotide with the SP2 primer and a 12-nucleotide UMI was ligated to the cDNA 3' end. One entry per CDR3 protein, called by TCRdb with MiXCR from the UMI-ligation and nested PCR reads. The data hold roughly 27,000 distinct CDR3 sequences, with around 10% observed a single time. Cells stained for CD3, CD4, CD8, CD45RA, CD27 and viability were sorted into four CD45RA/CD27 subsets. The data originate from a study of naive and memory T cell subsets. General observations from the study: Naive and memory subsets had different power law exponents for TCR abundance. Activation and differentiation may alter RNA-based TCR counts.

V and J are TRBV12-3 or TRBV12-4 and TRBJ2-3; 8 nucleotides align to TRBD2. The sequence derives from a human donor in good health. Material: effector memory CD4+ T cells from blood. The subset denotes: effector memory, CD45RA- CD27-. The CDR3 coding sequence is TGTGCCAGCAGCCCCCCTCCGGGAGGGCCTGGCGCAGATACGCAGTATTTT. It translates to CASSPPPGGPGADTQYF.